These 26 T cell receptor beta chains were all obtained from the same sample, sequenced in a study of synovial regulatory T cells in juvenile arthritis. Sequencing used immunoSEQ multiplex PCR; TCRdb keeps in-frame clones, though not all of them. The ten most abundant clones cover roughly 0.69% of a sample with approximately 9,900 clones. Source material: Treg cells from blood. Subset noted: remaining (HLA-DR-negative) circulating blood Treg cells. The receptors were sampled from a donor younger than 30 with juvenile idiopathic arthritis.

The rearrangement links TRBV7-2 to TRBJ2-7; the D call of TRBD2 rests on TCRdb alone, since no DNA is present to check it. The CDR3 sequence is 16 residues long. The protein alone is recorded here. Germline CDR1 is SGHTA and CDR2 is FQGNSA. This CDR3 is CASSSSGLAHSYEQYF.

V and J are TRBV11-2 and TRBJ2-5; TCRdb's assignment of TRBD2 cannot be checked, as there is no DNA. The CDR3 is made up of 14 amino acids. The record lacks a DNA sequence. Germline V gene data show CDR1 as SGHAT and CDR2 as FQNNGV. The CDR3 sequence: CASSALPFQETQYF.

The chain recombines TRBV29-1 with TRBJ2-3. CDR1 is SQVTM, CDR2 ANQGSEA, per germline. This CDR3 region has 12 residues. A DNA sequence was not provided. CDR3 sequence reads: CSVELITDTQYF.

The chain has TRBV18 and TRBJ2-1; TCRdb's D call, TRBD2, is unchecked because there is no DNA. Germline V CDR1 and CDR2: KGHSH, LQKENI. The CDR3 contains 16 residues. This entry has no DNA. CDR3 protein: CASSPLRLAGHNEQFF. Full variable domain (missing parts from reference TRBV18 and TRBJ2-1): NAGVMQNPRHLVRRRGQEARLRCSPMKGHSHVYWYRQLPEEGLKFMVYLQKENIIDESGMPKERFSAEFPKEGPSILRIQQVVRGDSAAYFCASSPLRLAGHNEQFFGPGTRLTVL.

The V and J genes are TRBV30 and TRBJ1-1; TCRdb outputs TRBD1, but without DNA this stays unchecked. Germline CDR1 and CDR2: GTSNPN and SVGIG (reference sequence). The CDR3 is made up of 12 amino acids. No DNA sequence is on record. CDR3 sequence: CAWSASTGRAFF. Full variable domain (rest looked up from reference TRBV30 and TRBJ1-1): SQTIHQWPATLVQPVGSPLSLECTVEGTSNPNLYWYRQAAGRGLQLLFYSVGIGQISSEVPQNLSASRPQDRQFILSSKKLLLSDSGFYLCAWSASTGRAFFGQGTRLTVV.

This sequence joins TRBV6-6 and TRBJ2-7. Looked up from germline, CDR1 is MNHNY and CDR2 is SVGAGI (reference sequence). There are 14 residues in the CDR3. No DNA is listed. CDR3 sequence: CASSLPRDTYEQYF.

J is TRBJ2-3 and V is TRBV11-2; TCRdb outputs TRBD2, but without DNA this stays unchecked. This CDR3 contains 18 residues. The record lacks a DNA sequence. Germline CDR1 reads SGHAT; CDR2 reads FQNNGV. The CDR3 region is CASSPPPAVVTVADTQYF.

V gene TRBV15 combines with J gene TRBJ2-3; TCRdb proposes TRBD2, but this gene call is untestable without DNA. The V gene's germline CDR1 is LNHNV and CDR2 YYDKDF (reference sequence). The CDR3 runs 16 residues. DNA is not recorded here. The CDR3 region is CATSRDLRIGTDTQYF.

The rearrangement uses TRBV6-6 and TRBJ2-1; the D call of TRBD1 rests on TCRdb alone, since no DNA is present to check it. Germline V gene sequence: CDR1 MNHNY, CDR2 SVGAGI (reference sequence). This CDR3 has 16 amino acids. No DNA is listed. CDR3 region: CASSSLGTGGNNEQFF.

This chain joins TRBV5-6 and TRBJ1-6. This CDR3 has 16 amino acids. This entry has no DNA. Germline CDR1 SGHDT, CDR2 YYEEEE. The CDR3 sequence is CASSYHQSSYNSPLHF.

The genes are TRBV28 and TRBJ2-7; TCRdb's D call, TRBD2, is unchecked because there is no DNA. The CDR3 is made up of 15 amino acids. No DNA has been recorded. Germline V lookup: CDR1 MDHEN, CDR2 SYDVKM. The CDR3 sequence: CASSQGLAVVYEQYF.

The chain employs TRBV5-1 and TRBJ2-2; TCRdb picks TRBD1, but there is no DNA to check that call. The V gene's germline CDR1 is SGHRS and CDR2 YFSETQ. The CDR3 runs 14 residues. The DNA sequence is not available. CDR3 region: CASSPGTATGELFF.

V usage is TRBV5-1 and J usage is TRBJ2-1. CDR3 length equals 14 residues. No coding sequence is recorded. The germline gives CDR1 SGHRS, CDR2 YFSETQ. This CDR3 is CASSPGLLNNEQFF.

The rearrangement uses TRBV5-6 and TRBJ2-5. Germline values: CDR1 SGHDT, CDR2 YYEEEE. The CDR3 runs 11 residues. Only the protein is available. CDR3 amino acids: CASSGIETQYF.

The chain joins TRBV7-6 to TRBJ2-2; TCRdb calls TRBD1, which cannot be checked without DNA. Germline CDR1 SGHVS, CDR2 FNYEAQ. The length of the CDR3 is 15 residues. No DNA has been recorded. CDR3 sequence reads: CASSLNTGTTGELFF.

The chain couples TRBV7-2 to TRBJ1-4. Germline V gene lookup returns CDR1 SGHTA and CDR2 FQGNSA. The CDR3 consists of 13 residues. No DNA accompanies this entry. The CDR3 protein is CASSSFTIGKLFF.

This sequence joins TRBV7-9 and TRBJ1-4. From germline, CDR1 is SEHNR and CDR2 FQNEAQ (reference sequence). This CDR3 comprises 13 residues. The DNA is not on file. CDR3 region: CASSLAGLGELFF.

This sequence joins TRBV11-3 and TRBJ2-3; lacking DNA, the TRBD2 call made by TCRdb goes unchecked. This CDR3 comprises 16 residues. No DNA is given. The V gene's germline CDR1 is SGHNT and CDR2 YENEEA. The CDR3 region is CASSLGLGVSTDTQYF.

The chain links TRBV11-2 to TRBJ2-5; TCRdb picks TRBD1, but there is no DNA to check that call. Per the germline V gene, CDR1 is SGHAT and CDR2 is FQNNGV. This CDR3 contains 12 residues. Nucleotide data are not available. CDR3 residues: CASSFRQEVKYF.

The chain joins TRBV19 to TRBJ2-3; TCRdb's D call of TRBD1 is untestable without DNA. CDR1 is LNHDA, CDR2 SQIVND, per germline (reference sequence). This CDR3 has 14 residues. No DNA was logged. Here the CDR3 reads CASSADRFTDTQYF.

The chain carries TRBV5-6 and TRBJ1-5. In germline, CDR1 is SGHDT, CDR2 YYEEEE. CDR3 size: 13 residues. No DNA appears here. CDR3 protein: CASSSTLSQPQHF.

The chain has TRBV10-3 and TRBJ2-1; TCRdb picks TRBD2, but there is no DNA to check that call. Germline V gene lookup returns CDR1 ENHRY and CDR2 SYGVKD. The CDR3 length is 13 residues. No DNA sequence is on record. This CDR3 reads CAIRGGLGDEQFF.

This chain links TRBV5-1 with TRBJ1-4. Per germline, CDR1 SGHRS and CDR2 YFSETQ. CDR3 length: 14 residues. No nucleotide data were recorded. The CDR3 sequence: CASSLDGANEKLFF.

The V and J genes are TRBV19 and TRBJ2-5; checking the TCRdb D call of TRBD2 is not possible without DNA. The CDR3 is 12 amino acids. No DNA is listed. Germline loops: CDR1 LNHDA, CDR2 SQIVND (reference sequence). This chain's CDR3 is CASMDWTETQYF. The full variable domain, with the rest looked up from reference TRBV19 and TRBJ2-5, is DGGITQSPKYLFRKEGQNVTLSCEQNLNHDAMYWYRQDPGQGLRLIYYSQIVNDFQKGDIAEGYSVSREKKESFPLTVTSAQKNPTAFYLCASMDWTETQYFGPGTRLLVL.

V gene TRBV7-2 combines with J gene TRBJ1-3. Germline V lookup: CDR1 SGHTA, CDR2 FQGNSA. CDR3 length: 17 residues. The DNA sequence is not available. The CDR3 is CASSLFGAGVSGNTIYF.

This chain uses TRBV11-2 with TRBJ2-1; absent DNA, TCRdb's TRBD2 call cannot be checked. Germline lookup yields CDR1 SGHAT and CDR2 FQNNGV. This CDR3 region has 11 residues. The protein alone is recorded here. CDR3 sequence reads: CASSLGGRLFF. Based on the CDR3 plus reference TRBV11-2 and TRBJ2-1, the full variable domain is EAGVAQSPRYKIIEKRQSVAFWCNPISGHATLYWYQQILGQGPKLLIQFQNNGVVDDSQLPKDRFSAERLKGVDSTLKIQPAKLEDSAVYLCASSLGGRLFFGPGTRLTVL.